This T cell receptor (beta chain) was identified during a study of cytomegalovirus exposure and HLA in healthy donors. About the study: Sequencing of around 200 million T cells in an earlier analysis found roughly 120 million unique TCR beta sequences. Of the donors genotyped, several hundred in all, over 80% fell in the Caucasian-associated ancestry cluster.

Points from the study as a whole: CMV antigen specificity was confirmed in vitro for a few CMV-associated chains. In an earlier analysis, productive rearrangement rates for most beta V segments clustered near 87% or 30%.

The CDR3 covers 14 residues. Germline lookup yields CDR1 SGHTA and CDR2 FQGNSA. V was pared by 1 base and J by 0 bases, with 6 bases between. Amplification used 60 Vbeta primers and 13 Jbeta primers. The method was immunoSEQ multiplex PCR; TCRdb's version includes in-frame clones alone and lacks a portion of them. Here the sample spans 150,000 to 200,000 clones, around 75% being singletons. Of note for this clone: Its antigen is not known.

This TCR derives from a male donor in good health and CMV-seronegative. The gene calls are TRBV7-2 and TRBJ2-5; no firm D call. Sequenced input: PBMCs. DNA of the CDR3: TGTGCCAGCAGCTTAGATCAGTACCAAGAGACCCAGTACTTC. As protein: CASSLDQYQETQYF.